The following is a T cell receptor beta chain sequence with its context. This clonotype has at least ten counts. What antigen it recognizes has not been identified. Base qualities are not at hand, and no much larger clone is one base apart. The library was made by RACE. Sequencer: NextSeq 500. During library preparation, unique molecular identifiers were attached to individual cDNA molecules so that TCRs could be counted quantitatively and reproducibly. From each blood RNA sample, both TCR alpha and TCR beta chains were sequenced. Per the original workflow: Samples had a median of about 90,000 TCRs, with a range from roughly 23,224 to 700,000. V, J and CDR3 annotation of the TCR reads was carried out using the Decombinator software suite. To make PS versus PT1 abundance plots, every sample was subsampled to the same number of TCRs (28,000). Expanded TCRs were defined as absent before sensitization and observed at least eight times at the 2-week time point. TCRdb cleaned the public reads at Q25 with fastp, built clones with MiXCR and kept in-frame beta chains. Under each unique CDR3 protein, matching rows form one entry showing the most common genes and DNA. The V and J calls reflect TCRdb's pipeline rather than the authors' work. Recorded for this sample are around 380,000 distinct CDR3 sequences; about 5.4% of them occurred a single time. The ten largest clones capture about 7.7% of the sample.

From its cysteine to its phenylalanine, the CDR3 spans 15 amino acids. Only CDR3 DNA is held: 45 bases, read in frame from base 1. CDR1 MDHEN and CDR2 SYDVKM were looked up in the germline V gene. The V end loses 9 bases and the J end loses 4 bases, and a stretch of 22 bases separates them. Taken with the paper, the label for time point translates to: pre-sensitization, week 0. Interpreted using the paper, the treatment or condition label stands for: therapeutic diphenylcyclopropenone sensitization with weekly scalp DPC. At each patch-test visit, blood was drawn before the patch test was applied. Eligible patients were aged 18 to 70, diagnosed with alopecia, deemed suitable for DPC therapy, and excluded if pregnant. Total RNA was extracted from unfractionated whole blood that had been collected in Tempus Blood RNA tubes. The data derive from a study of human T cells and chemical hapten exposure (dated by TCRdb to the early 2020s). For the wider study: For sensitization, 2% DPC in acetone was applied to a roughly 2 cm by roughly 2 cm area of upper inner arm skin. Blood samples were taken from patients before sensitization (week 0) and at 2, 6 and about 24 weeks after DPC sensitization. Alopecia areata with under or over 50% scalp involvement, alopecia totalis and alopecia universalis were represented in the patient cohort, which was mostly female. Some 29 alopecia patients provided blood for TCR sequencing at one to four time points (pre-sensitization, 2, 6 and 24 weeks). Peripheral blood TCR repertoire changes were tracked in vivo in alopecia patients during primary and secondary sensitization to the hapten diphenylcyclopropenone (DPC). Throughout the approximately 23-week study period, patients were also given weekly therapeutic DPC doses on the scalp. Patch testing on the upper back used Finn chambers containing 0.01% DPC, with scoring done after 6 days according to International Contact Dermatitis Research Group standards. Libraries were pooled for sequencing, and per-sample TCR yields varied mainly because of small differences in library volumes within the pool.

Overall study results and their limits: After repeated subsampling, changes were observed in the strength of the expansion versus patch-test correlation and in the threshold at which the correlation became significant. Alopecia, a presumed autoimmune disease, was present in all patients, so the immune response of the patients might differ from that of healthy individuals. A positive correlation was found between the number of PT1 expanded TCRs and patch test score, with significance reached at thresholds 8, 16 and 32 but not 4. DPC sensitization did not change the number of TCRs with a frequency above 1 in 1000, and there was no evidence of changes in global repertoire structure. Expanded TCRs formed significantly more large CDR3 similarity clusters than pre-sensitization or healthy control sets, consistent with antigen-driven responses.

The source was whole blood, collected in connection with sensitization to the hapten diphenylcyclopropenone (DPC). This TCR derives from a woman between 18 and 29 years old with alopecia areata. Some clones in this sample may be carry-over from other donors' samples. The rearrangement combines TRBV28 with TRBJ2-7; 6 matching bases give a weak D call of TRBD2. This receptor has the CDR3 CASSTGGGFGYEQYF. The DNA sequence is TGTGCCAGTTCGACCGGTGGAGGGTTTGGATACGAGCAGTACTTC.